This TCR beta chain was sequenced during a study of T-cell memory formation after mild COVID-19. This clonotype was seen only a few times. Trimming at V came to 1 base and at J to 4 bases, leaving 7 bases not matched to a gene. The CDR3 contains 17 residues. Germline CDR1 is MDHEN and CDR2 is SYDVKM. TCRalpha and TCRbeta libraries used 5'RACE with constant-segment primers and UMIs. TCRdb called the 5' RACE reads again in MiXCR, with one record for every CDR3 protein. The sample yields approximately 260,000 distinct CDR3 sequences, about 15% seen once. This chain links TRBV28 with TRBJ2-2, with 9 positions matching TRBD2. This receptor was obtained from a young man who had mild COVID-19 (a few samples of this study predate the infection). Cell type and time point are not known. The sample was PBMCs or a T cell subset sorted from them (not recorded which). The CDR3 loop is CASSLSAGGPGTGELFF. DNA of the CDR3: TGTGCCAGCAGTTTATCTGCGGGGGGGCCTGGCACCGGGGAGCTGTTTTTT.